Following are 18 T cell receptor beta chains from one sample sequenced in a study of siplizumab effects on memory and regulatory T cells. Clones were read by immunoSEQ multiplex PCR, and TCRdb kept only the in-frame ones, dropping some. The data contain approximately 110,000 clones, about 92% of them seen just once; the ten biggest clones take up around 0.3%. Sequencing input: CD4+ T cells sorted from blood. Source of these receptors: a human donor in good health.

The chain combines TRBV10-3 with TRBJ2-7; 8 bases agree with TRBD1. Germline CDR1 reads ENHRY; CDR2 reads SYGVKD. This CDR3 is 16 amino acids long. J gave up 7 bases and V 6 bases, and 17 bases lay outside the gene matches. The CDR3 reads CAIRPQTGGKAGEQYF. DNA of the CDR3: TGTGCCATCAGACCGCAAACAGGGGGAAAAGCAGGAGAGCAGTACTTC.

J is TRBJ2-5 and V is TRBV5-1; TRBD1 agrees at 8 bases. This CDR3 is built from 16 residues. Losses at the gene ends were 4 bases for V and 1 base for J; bases not matched to a gene: 9. Germline loops: CDR1 SGHRS, CDR2 YFSETQ. DNA of the CDR3: TGCGCCAGCAGCCGGACAGGGAACCACATCCAAGAGACCCAGTACTTC. This encodes CASSRTGNHIQETQYF.

The chain joins TRBV7-9 to TRBJ1-1, with a tentative D call TRBD1 (6 bases). There are 13 residues in the CDR3. The V gene's germline CDR1 is SEHNR and CDR2 FQNEAQ (reference sequence). V lost 3 bases to trimming and J lost 4 bases, with 9 bases between them. CDR3 loop: CASSFQGGTEAFF. CDR3 in DNA: TGTGCCAGCAGCTTCCAAGGGGGCACTGAAGCTTTCTTT.

The V gene is TRBV19, the J gene TRBJ1-5; D possibly corresponds to TRBD1 (5 bases). Germline values: CDR1 LNHDA, CDR2 SQIVND (reference sequence). This CDR3 comprises 16 residues. Trimming removed 3 bases from V and 4 bases from J, with 16 bases in between. DNA of the CDR3: TGTGCCAGTAGTATGGGAGGCAGGGCAAGAAATCAGCCCCAGCATTTT. Protein sequence: CASSMGGRARNQPQHF.

This clone was seen a single time. The chain combines TRBV10-3 with TRBJ2-7; a possible D gene is TRBD2 (6 bases). CDR3 length: 14 amino acids. Between the trimmed V and J ends, which lost 2 bases and 0 bases, there was a span of 8 bases. Germline CDR1 is ENHRY and CDR2 is SYGVKD. CDR3 DNA: TGTGCCATCAGTGAGGGGGGGAGCTCCTACGAGCAGTACTTC. Protein: CAISEGGSSYEQYF.

J is TRBJ2-2 and V is TRBV13; tentative D call: TRBD1 (6 bases). This CDR3 has 17 amino acids. Trimming shortened V by 4 bases and J by 7 bases, and 22 bases separated the two germline ends. Germline lookup yields CDR1 PRHDT and CDR2 FYEKMQ (reference sequence). The CDR3 here is CASSWRQVPRESGELFF. CDR3 nucleotide sequence: TGTGCCAGCAGCTGGCGACAGGTACCCCGTGAGAGCGGGGAGCTGTTTTTT.

The chain couples TRBV7-3 to TRBJ1-1, with TRBD1 matching over 8 bases. With 5 bases clipped from V and 1 base from J, the junction kept 6 bases outside the gene matches. CDR1 and CDR2 from the germline V gene are SGHTA and FQGTGA. This CDR3 contains 15 residues. CDR3 sequence (DNA): TGTGCCAGCAGCCGGACCGGGACAGGGAACACTGAAGCTTTCTTT. Protein sequence: CASSRTGTGNTEAFF. Complete variable domain (other parts from reference TRBV7-3 and TRBJ1-1): GAGVSQTPSNKVTEKGKYVELRCDPISGHTALYWYRQSLGQGPEFLIYFQGTGAADDSGLPNDRFFAVRPEGSVSTLKIQRTERGDSAVYLCASSRTGTGNTEAFFGQGTRLTVV.

The chain combines TRBV6-5 with TRBJ1-2; 11 nucleotides match TRBD1. The germline V gene has CDR1 MNHEY and CDR2 SVGAGI. The CDR3 is 15 residues long. Trimming took 8 bases from V and 5 from J; bases not matched to a gene: 10. CDR3 nucleotide sequence: TGTGCCAGCCACCCCCCCGGGACAGGGGGGTATGGCTACACCTTC. As protein: CASHPPGTGGYGYTF.

This chain connects TRBV6-4 to TRBJ2-3; D uncertain. The ends were cut back, 3 bases at V and 3 bases at J, with 10 bases in the middle. The CDR3 has 14 residues. Germline V gene data show CDR1 as MRHNA and CDR2 as SNTAGT. The CDR3 loop is CASSDGGPTDTQYF. For the CDR3, the DNA is TGTGCCAGCAGTGATGGCGGACCTACAGATACGCAGTATTTT.

This chain joins TRBV4-2 and TRBJ2-3; 7 bases match TRBD2. The V and J ends lost 0 bases and 7 bases, in that order; junction bases with no gene match: 4. Germline assignment: CDR1 LGHNA and CDR2 YNFKEQ. CDR3 length: 14 amino acids. CDR3 sequence: CASSQERELNTQYF. The CDR3 DNA is TGTGCCAGCAGCCAAGAGCGGGAGTTAAATACGCAGTATTTT.

V and J are TRBV15 and TRBJ1-1, with D tentatively TRBD1 (5 bases). V was trimmed by 5 bases and J by 9 bases, leaving 19 bases between them. Germline lookup yields CDR1 LNHNV and CDR2 YYDKDF (reference sequence). There are 14 residues in the CDR3. The DNA for the CDR3 is TGTGCCACCAGCGACCGACAACGGAGGGGCCAAGCTTTCTTT. Encoded protein: CATSDRQRRGQAFF.

The V gene is TRBV10-3, the J gene TRBJ2-1; D call uncertain. The CDR3 spans 12 residues. Per the germline V gene, CDR1 is ENHRY and CDR2 is SYGVKD. The V gene lost 6 bases and the J gene lost 5 bases, with 8 bases spanning the gap. This CDR3 reads CAIRGTNNEQFF. CDR3 sequence (DNA): TGTGCCATCAGGGGTACTAACAATGAGCAGTTCTTC.

The V gene is TRBV29-1, the J gene TRBJ2-2; no clear D gene. Trimming pared 7 bases from V and 5 bases from J, leaving 8 bases between. CDR1 SQVTM and CDR2 ANQGSEA come from the germline V gene. The CDR3 consists of 11 residues. Written as DNA, the CDR3 is TGCAGCGCGTCCGGGACCGGGGAGCTGTTTTTT. This sequence encodes CSASGTGELFF.

This sequence joins TRBV6-1 and TRBJ1-1, with D uncertain. Trimming shortened V by 1 base and J by 3 bases, and 6 bases separated the two germline ends. The CDR3 sequence is 13 residues long. From germline, CDR1 is MNHNS and CDR2 SASEGT. The CDR3 DNA reads as TGTGCCAGCAGTGAAGACCTATACACTGAAGCTTTCTTT. This codes for CASSEDLYTEAFF.

The rearrangement joins TRBV10-2 to TRBJ1-6; D call uncertain. Trimming took off 4 bases at V and 5 bases at J, with 6 bases between the two ends. The CDR3 is 13 residues long. From germline, CDR1 is WSHSY and CDR2 SAAADI. CDR3 amino acids: CASSGQDNSPLHF. CDR3 DNA sequence: TGCGCCAGCAGTGGACAAGATAATTCACCCCTCCACTTT.

The chain carries TRBV4-2 and TRBJ2-3; D ambiguous. The CDR3 has 13 amino acids. The germline V gene has CDR1 LGHNA and CDR2 YNFKEQ. V lost 4 bases, J lost 2 bases, and 7 bases lay in between. The CDR3 DNA is TGTGCCAGCAGCCGAGTAGACACAGATACGCAGTATTTT. Amino acid sequence: CASSRVDTDTQYF.

V gene TRBV30 combines with J gene TRBJ2-7, with TRBD2 matching over 10 bases. Germline V gives CDR1 GTSNPN, CDR2 SVGIG (reference sequence). The CDR3 totals 15 residues. After removal of 0 bases from V and 6 bases from J, the junction contained 8 bases not matched to a gene. In nucleotides, the CDR3 is TGTGCCTGGAGTGTACGACTAGCGGGTGTCCGCGAGCAGTACTTC. It codes for CAWSVRLAGVREQYF.

This rearrangement joins TRBV21-1 to TRBJ2-7; the table calls TRBD1, which could not be checked here. TRBV21-1 is a documented pseudogene. The CDR3 loop spans 14 amino acids. In DNA form, the CDR3 reads TGTGCCAGCAGCGGACAGGGGGCGGGCTACGAGCAGTACTTC. This sequence encodes CASSGQGAGYEQYF.